This is a list of T cell receptor beta chains from one sample in a study of T cells in Graves' hyperthyroidism and ophthalmopathy. Via MiXCR, TCRdb re-called the multiplex PCR reads, giving one row per CDR3 protein. This table holds 370,000 or so distinct CDR3 sequences, around 25% found once. The sequencing input was blood. Receptor source: a man over 45 with Graves' hyperthyroidism. CDR3s include the opening cysteine and the closing phenylalanine or tryptophan. D genes are given only for firm matches. The size entry is marked missing in some rows and otherwise reads once, few, many or a size class.

V gene	D gene	clone size	J gene	CDR3 protein	CDR3 DNA
TRBV20-1	NA	few	TRBJ2-3	CSAYSPGLDSQYF	TGCAGTGCTTATTCCCCTGGGCTAGATTCGCAGTATTTT
TRBV12-3/TRBV12-4	TRBD2	NA	TRBJ2-2	CASSLRTSGRKWTGELFF	TGTGCCAGCAGTTTACGGACTAGCGGGAGAAAGTGGACCGGGGAGCTGTTTTTT
TRBV12-5	TRBD1	NA	TRBJ1-2	CASGLAPETGEGYTF	TGTGCTAGTGGTTTGGCCCCCGAGACAGGGGAAGGCTACACCTTC
TRBV20-1	NA	NA	TRBJ2-3	CSARVTDTQYF	TGCAGTGCTAGAGTCACAGATACGCAGTATTTT
TRBV6-1	TRBD2	many	TRBJ2-3	CASKRLAATDTQYF	TGTGCCAGCAAGAGACTAGCGGCCACAGATACGCAGTATTTT
TRBV6-1	TRBD2	few	TRBJ2-1	CASSLLLAGGYNEQFF	TGTGCCAGCAGCCTTCTGCTAGCGGGAGGGTACAATGAGCAGTTCTTC
TRBV5-1	TRBD2	NA	TRBJ2-3	CASSLLAGGPNTQYF	TGCGCCAGCAGCCTACTAGCGGGAGGGCCAAATACGCAGTATTTT
TRBV19	NA	NA	TRBJ2-3	CASSAFDYSSTDTQYF	TGTGCCAGTAGTGCCTTCGACTACTCTAGCACAGATACGCAGTATTTT
TRBV29-1	TRBD1	many	TRBJ1-1	CSAGQGEAFF	TGCAGCGCCGGACAGGGTGAAGCTTTCTTT
TRBV2	NA	many	TRBJ2-7	CASKGGSSYEQYF	TGTGCCAGCAAAGGAGGTAGCTCCTACGAGCAGTACTTC
TRBV6-1	NA	NA	TRBJ1-2	CASSTLTVPYGYTF	TGTGCCAGCAGTACACTGACAGTTCCCTATGGCTACACCTTC
TRBV11-2	TRBD2	many	TRBJ2-5	CASSLDTRLAGGTQYF	TGTGCCAGCAGCTTAGATACCAGACTAGCGGGAGGTACCCAGTACTTC
TRBV20-1	TRBD2	few	TRBJ2-7	CSARDDSGIEGTYEQYF	TGCAGTGCTAGAGATGATAGCGGGATAGAGGGAACCTACGAGCAGTACTTC
TRBV29-1	NA	once	TRBJ2-5	CSVDQLETQYF	TGCAGCGTTGATCAGTTAGAGACCCAGTACTTC
TRBV2	TRBD1	NA	TRBJ1-2	CASSEPGQPRNYGYTF	TGTGCCAGCAGTGAGCCGGGACAGCCGAGAAACTATGGCTACACCTTC
TRBV20-1	TRBD2	few	TRBJ2-3	CSAGLAGTVDTQYF	TGCAGTGCTGGACTAGCGGGGACCGTAGATACGCAGTATTTT
TRBV10-3	NA	few	TRBJ2-3	CAISDWGEGNTDTQYF	TGTGCCATCAGTGACTGGGGAGAGGGGAACACAGATACGCAGTATTTT
TRBV20-1	TRBD2	NA	TRBJ2-1	CSATRGRLAGSYNEQFF	TGCAGTGCTACGAGGGGGAGACTAGCGGGATCCTACAATGAGCAGTTCTTC
TRBV7-9	TRBD2	few	TRBJ2-3	CASSSLAGVTDTQYF	TGTGCCAGCAGCTCTCTAGCGGGCGTGACAGATACGCAGTATTTT
TRBV2	NA	NA	TRBJ1-6	CASSEQGLNSPLHF	TGTGCCAGCAGTGAACAGGGACTGAATTCACCCCTCCACTTT
TRBV29-1	TRBD1	few	TRBJ1-2	CSVGGQHYGYTF	TGCAGCGTTGGGGGACAGCACTATGGCTACACCTTC
TRBV12-3/TRBV12-4	TRBD2	NA	TRBJ2-5	CASSFAGEGQETQYF	TGTGCCAGCAGTTTTGCGGGAGAGGGCCAAGAGACCCAGTACTTC
TRBV10-3	TRBD2	many	TRBJ2-3	CAISDPPGLGTTDTQYF	TGTGCCATCAGTGACCCACCGGGACTAGGAACCACAGATACGCAGTATTTT
TRBV18	NA	many	TRBJ2-3	CASSPSGLTDTQYF	TGTGCCAGCTCACCAAGCGGACTCACAGATACGCAGTATTTT
TRBV3-1	NA	few	TRBJ2-3	CASSQGVARPSTDTQYF	TGTGCCAGCAGCCAAGGGGTTGCACGACCAAGCACAGATACGCAGTATTTT
TRBV11-2	TRBD2	few	TRBJ2-5	CASSFRRSGMDQYF	TGTGCCAGCAGCTTCCGACGTAGCGGGATGGACCAGTACTTC
TRBV27	NA	few	TRBJ1-3	CASSLRGGLGGNTIYF	TGTGCCAGCAGTTTGCGTGGGGGGCTCGGTGGAAACACCATATATTTT
TRBV6-2/TRBV6-3	NA	NA	TRBJ2-1	CASSQQASEQFF	TGTGCCAGCAGTCAACAGGCTAGTGAGCAGTTCTTC
TRBV4-2	TRBD1	NA	TRBJ2-1	CASSQGSGGNNEQFF	TGTGCCAGCAGCCAGGGGTCAGGGGGAAACAATGAGCAGTTCTTC
TRBV30	NA	few	TRBJ2-2	CAWSVLPGPGELFF	TGTGCCTGGAGTGTGCTCCCGGGGCCCGGGGAGCTGTTTTTT
TRBV29-1	TRBD1	NA	TRBJ1-1	CSVRDRGLPEAFF	TGCAGCGTCCGGGACAGGGGGCTACCTGAAGCTTTCTTT
TRBV7-2	NA	NA	TRBJ2-2	CASSLDPAGNTGELFF	TGTGCCAGCAGCTTGGACCCAGCGGGGAACACCGGGGAGCTGTTTTTT
TRBV6-1	TRBD2	NA	TRBJ2-3	CASSQRQVAGGPGTDTQYF	TGTGCCAGCAGTCAAAGACAGGTAGCGGGAGGGCCGGGCACAGATACGCAGTATTTT
TRBV5-1	TRBD2	few	TRBJ2-7	CASSTLAGDYEQYF	TGCGCCAGCAGCACCTTAGCGGGTGACTACGAGCAGTACTTC
TRBV6-1	NA	NA	TRBJ2-7	CASSLGSPIYEQYF	TGTGCCAGCAGCCTCGGGTCTCCCATTTACGAGCAGTACTTC
TRBV24-1	NA	NA	TRBJ2-2	CATSDFGSSFHTGELFF	TGTGCCACCAGTGATTTCGGCAGCTCATTTCACACCGGGGAGCTGTTTTTT
TRBV27	NA	many	TRBJ2-3	CASREQYTDTQYF	TGTGCCAGCAGGGAACAATACACAGATACGCAGTATTTT
TRBV19	TRBD1	few	TRBJ2-5	CASSKGQGQETQYF	TGTGCCAGTAGTAAGGGACAGGGCCAAGAGACCCAGTACTTC
TRBV15	NA	NA	TRBJ1-1	CATSRVSGRGGTEAFF	TGTGCCACCAGCAGAGTAAGCGGCAGGGGCGGAACTGAAGCTTTCTTT
TRBV11-3	NA	few	TRBJ2-7	CASSFLSASYEQYF	TGTGCCAGCAGCTTCCTTAGCGCCTCCTACGAGCAGTACTTC
TRBV3-1	TRBD2	many	TRBJ2-7	CASSQALAGLSYEQYF	TGTGCCAGCAGCCAGGCACTAGCGGGCCTCTCCTACGAGCAGTACTTC
TRBV7-8	TRBD1	NA	TRBJ1-1	CASSLGFGTANTEAFF	TGTGCCAGCAGCTTAGGGTTTGGGACAGCCAACACTGAAGCTTTCTTT
TRBV7-3	NA	NA	TRBJ2-5	CASSLNGAGQETQYF	TGTGCCAGCAGCTTAAACGGGGCAGGCCAAGAGACCCAGTACTTC
TRBV6-6	NA	many	TRBJ2-3	CASSYRPPGHSTDTQYF	TGTGCCAGCAGTTACCGCCCTCCCGGACACAGCACAGATACGCAGTATTTT
TRBV20-1	NA	many	TRBJ1-2	CSASMAENYGYTF	TGCAGTGCTAGCATGGCGGAAAACTATGGCTACACCTTC
TRBV20-1	NA	few	TRBJ2-3	CSASRADTQYF	TGCAGTGCCAGCCGGGCAGATACGCAGTATTTT
TRBV7-9	NA	few	TRBJ1-1	CASSLDLRWNTEAFF	TGTGCCAGCAGCTTAGATTTAAGGTGGAACACTGAAGCTTTCTTT
TRBV27	TRBD1	NA	TRBJ2-1	CASSRDRANEQFF	TGTGCCAGCAGTCGGGACAGGGCGAATGAGCAGTTCTTC
TRBV27	NA	many	TRBJ1-1	CASSMGRMNTEAFF	TGTGCCAGCAGCATGGGACGGATGAACACTGAAGCTTTCTTT
TRBV5-1	TRBD2	many	TRBJ2-7	CASSGTRGEQYF	TGCGCCAGCAGCGGGACTAGAGGCGAGCAGTACTTC